Listed here are 8 T cell receptor beta chains from one sample, sequenced in a study of blood T cell repertoires in COVID-19. Assay used: immunoSEQ multiplex PCR; TCRdb lists only in-frame clones, some missing. The table shows 200,000 to 300,000 clones, with around 90% occurring only once. Sequencing was performed on peripheral blood. These receptors all come from a man aged 55 to 70 who had recovered from COVID-19.

The chain joins TRBV9 to TRBJ2-5; a possible D gene is TRBD1 (6 bases). Germline CDR1 is SGDLS and CDR2 is YYNGEE. This CDR3 comprises 15 residues. V was trimmed by 3 bases and J by 2 bases, leaving 14 bases between them. The CDR3 is CASSASGVRQETQYF. The CDR3, as DNA: TGTGCCAGCAGCGCCTCAGGGGTCCGTCAAGAGACCCAGTACTTC.

The V call is TRBV2, the J call TRBJ1-5; tentative D call: TRBD1 (5 bases). Per germline, CDR1 SNHLY and CDR2 FYNNEI. V lost 5 bases and J 2 bases, leaving 13 bases between the germline ends. The CDR3 is made up of 15 amino acids. The CDR3 nucleotides read TGTGCCAGCAGTTACGGGGGACGGGGCAATCAGCCCCAGCATTTT. Its translation is CASSYGGRGNQPQHF.

This chain links TRBV7-9 with TRBJ2-1; 9 bases map to TRBD2. CDR3 length: 14 amino acids. Germline-derived CDR1 and CDR2 are SEHNR and FQNEAQ (reference sequence). The V and J ends lost 3 bases and 9 bases, in that order; junction bases with no gene match: 6. The CDR3 DNA reads as TGTGCCAGCAGCTTTAGCGGGGGCGGGAGTGAGCAGTTCTTC. It translates to CASSFSGGGSEQFF.

J is TRBJ2-1 and V is TRBV5-6; 8 bases line up with TRBD2. Trimming removed 2 bases from V and 5 bases from J; junction bases left unmatched: 6. Germline V gene lookup returns CDR1 SGHDT and CDR2 YYEEEE. The CDR3 consists of 15 residues. The CDR3 reads CASSFFGGADNEQFF. CDR3 bases: TGTGCCAGCAGCTTTTTCGGGGGGGCCGACAATGAGCAGTTCTTC.

In its sample, this clone was seen a few times. V usage is TRBV11-2 and J usage is TRBJ2-7; 7 bases map to TRBD1. The CDR3 sequence is 14 residues long. CDR1 is SGHAT, CDR2 FQNNGV, per germline. The ends lost 4 bases at V and 6 bases at J; junction bases unmatched: 9. The CDR3 region is CASSYGQAESEQYV. The CDR3 DNA reads as TGTGCCAGCAGCTACGGACAGGCTGAGAGCGAGCAGTACGTC.

This sequence joins TRBV4-1 and TRBJ1-6; D gene ambiguous. The ends were cut back, 4 bases at V and 6 bases at J, with 10 bases in the middle. Germline CDR1 and CDR2: MGHRA and YSYEKL. The CDR3 sequence is 14 residues long. CDR3 in DNA: TGCGCCAGCAGCCCCCCCGATAGTAATTCACCCCTCCACTTT. Amino acids: CASSPPDSNSPLHF.

V is TRBV9 and J is TRBJ2-2, with TRBD1 identical over 9 bases. The CDR3 is 16 residues long. V was pared by 3 bases and J by 9 bases, with 12 bases of the junction left unmatched. The germline V gene encodes CDR1 SGDLS and CDR2 YYNGEE. The CDR3 sequence: CASSATTGGPIRELFF. DNA for the CDR3: TGTGCCAGCAGCGCTACCACAGGGGGCCCGATCCGGGAGCTGTTTTTT.

This chain uses TRBV4-1 with TRBJ2-5; 10 bases are a match to TRBD2. In germline, CDR1 is MGHRA, CDR2 YSYEKL. V gave up 0 bases and J gave up 1 base; unmatched junction bases: 8. The CDR3 is 18 amino acids. The CDR3 region is CASSQDEELAGPQETQYF. Here the CDR3 DNA reads TGCGCCAGCAGCCAAGATGAAGAACTAGCGGGGCCCCAAGAGACCCAGTACTTC.